This entry concerns a single T cell receptor beta chain. Its cognate antigen has yet to be identified. No base-level quality is on record; no much larger clone is a single base apart. Using the deep immunoSEQ assay, multiplex PCR amplified TCR CDR3 regions from genomic DNA. Extracted genomic DNA from each cell subset was distributed evenly across all wells of several immunoSEQ 96-well plates, and each plate was treated as a replicate. For sorted subsets, about 220 ng of genomic DNA, equivalent to 25,000 to 35,000 T cell genomes, went into each replicate PCR. The purified libraries were quantified using a Qubit 3.0 fluorometer, sized with a Bioanalyzer 2100, and then quantified again using the KAPA Library Quantification kit. Every immunoSEQ 96-well plate was sequenced on a separate single-read 150-cycle Illumina NextSeq 550 flow cell. In the original analysis: The immunoSEQ output contained only junctional sequences without quality scores, so filtering could not match that applied to full-length reads. To assign V/J genes and CDR3, sequences were annotated using PyIR, a Python wrapper for IgBLAST v1.9, with IMGT germline references. Reads were filtered out if the reads had weak V/J assignments (E-value above 1e-6), no CDR3, stop codons, out-of-frame junctions, or ambiguous translated residues. A V3J clonotype was defined by an identical inferred V gene, J gene, and CDR3 amino acid sequence. The percentage overlap between two repertoires was calculated by dividing the number of shared unique clonotypes by the size of the smaller repertoire. Repertoire richness was assessed with RTK rarefaction, the Chao1 estimator, and Recon v2.1 estimates of unobserved clonotypes. OLGA was used to compute generation probabilities for all TCRbeta clonotypes that the gDNA method yielded from a handful of donors. TCRdb holds this immuneACCESS table with in-frame rearrangements only. Some clones are missing; in checked studies, unresolved V genes explain under half, and the rest has no known cause. Clone size and the V and J calls come from that table; the DNA yielded D and trimming. For this sample the table gives 2 million to 2.5 million clones, of which under 95% were detected only once. The ten top clones hold more than 0.35% of the sample.

The record originates from a study of shared clonotypes between healthy human individuals (dated by TCRdb to the early 2020s). Background for the entire study: The cohort comprised a couple of women and a few men aged 18 to 49 years. For each donor, CD4 naive and CD4 memory were each given three plates, CD8 naive was given two plates, and CD8 memory was given one plate. To estimate repertoire size and how much clonotype sharing occurs between individuals, the study deeply sequenced the blood TCR repertoires of five or six healthy adults. To increase sequencing depth and limit assay-specific biases, different laboratories used diverse techniques to prepare libraries and sequence TCR repertoires. Each donor's leukapheresis produced roughly between roughly 0.9 and 8.9 billion PBMCs.

Here is what the overall study found, with its caveats: Rarefaction of sorted-subset datasets indicated incomplete sequencing despite the large sequencing depth. When a few donors were compared, the shared fraction of clonotypes was about 5.4% for naive CD4, about 4% for naive CD8, 2.3% for memory CD4, and 0.35% to 0.4% for memory CD8. Naive subsets generally had larger estimated clonotype richness than memory subsets did. Clonotypes shared by all four sorted-subset donors showed higher generation probabilities than non-shared clonotypes. Based on pairwise subsampling, the degree of clonotype sharing among donors was expected to be affected by sequencing depth. The small number of donors limited the genetic and exposure-history diversity represented. Sampling was restricted to blood, and TCR repertoires in tissue are likely to differ from TCR repertoires in blood.

Spanning cysteine to phenylalanine, the CDR3 consists of 15 amino acids. Here the CDR3 DNA is all that survives: 45 bases in frame from base 1. V loses 7 bases, J loses 2 bases, and the germline ends lie 18 bases apart. In the germline V gene, CDR1 corresponds to MDHEN and CDR2 to SYDVKM. The donors were healthy, HIV-negative adults who had no recently reported acute infections or vaccinations. Only Caucasian adults living in Nashville, Tennessee, USA were represented among the donors. CD4+ T cells were enriched by magnetic negative selection, after which naive cells were positively selected on CD45RA and the negative fraction was taken as the memory subset. Blood was collected by leukapheresis, and PBMCs were isolated by Ficoll-Histopaque density gradient centrifugation and then cryopreserved in liquid nitrogen vapor phase. Purity and quantity of every magnetically sorted T cell population were checked by analytical flow cytometry. From each sorted fraction, genomic DNA was isolated and quantified by UV absorbance on a Nanodrop 2000c.

The sample taken for sequencing was naive CD4+ T cells from PBMCs. The sample's cell subset or site, from its label and the paper: CD45RA+ positively selected. This receptor was identified in a man aged 18 to 29 in good health. Some clones in this sample may be carry-over from other donors' samples. The rearrangement joined TRBV28 to TRBJ2-7, with the D gene too uncertain to name. The CDR3 in this case is CASTRANPGTYEQYF. The DNA sequence follows: TGTGCCAGCACCCGAGCTAACCCTGGAACCTACGAGCAGTACTTC.